This T cell receptor (beta chain) is drawn from a study of radiation and T cells in renal cell carcinoma (dated by TCRdb to between 2020 and 2021). Turning to the overall study: The samples were drawn from a clinical trial, where primary renal cell carcinomas were treated with 15 Gy of stereotactic body radiation therapy and then removed by nephrectomy 4 weeks afterward. In total, roughly 52 samples, comprising approximately 26 tumors and 27 peripheral blood samples, were subjected to TCR beta sequencing. Across all 50 or so samples, 4,000,000 or so unique CDR3 nucleotide sequences, encoding 2.5 million to 3 million unique CDR3 amino acid sequences, were identified. Broad study findings and their caveats: Because no pretreatment tumor biopsies were available, whether clonotypes were present in the tumor at baseline could not be determined. Effects of radiation dose or scheduling on the TCR repertoire could not be addressed with the single-armed trial design. In blood, the top tumor clonotypes increased from baseline to 2 weeks after radiation and then shrank by 4 weeks, which suggests a temporary expansion of tumor-resident clones. Blood repertoire dynamics were not followed beyond 4 weeks after treatment.

What this sample's time point label stands for: baseline pretreatment blood. The treatment or condition label, read with the paper, signifies: 15 Gy SBRT to primary tumor, nephrectomy 4 weeks later. Serial peripheral blood from radiation-treated patients was sampled at baseline, 2 weeks and 4 weeks after SBRT to track tumor-enriched clonotypes. Renal cell carcinoma with clear cell pathology was present in all patients. Genomic DNA for TCR sequencing was prepared using the QIAamp DNA Blood Mini Kit (Qiagen). The analyses included just those samples that passed every quality control check. V is reduced by 1 base and J by 3 bases, leaving a spacing of 14 bases between them. The CDR3 spans 16 residues, from the cysteine through the phenylalanine. The kept DNA is CDR3 alone, 48 bases in frame from the first base. The germline V gene specifies SGDLS as CDR1 and YYNGEE as CDR2. On this clone: Its specific antigen is unknown. Base qualities are missing; no much larger clone stands one base away.

The immunoSEQ kit was used, according to the manufacturer's recommendations, to generate TCR beta libraries from genomic DNA. Library preparation used a first multiplex PCR with proprietary primers, then a second PCR adding unique barcodes, with bead cleanups after each round. A kit-provided positive control reaction and a negative control reaction were included in every sample batch. The final libraries were assessed on an Agilent 4200 TapeStation D1000 ScreenTape, pooled by volume, and quantified by qPCR. Sequencing was performed on an Illumina NextSeq500 with a MidOutput 150-cycle cartridge, and 156 Read1 and 15 Index1 cycles were run with kit custom primers. The pooled library was loaded at 0.9 to 1 pM, with an approximately 20% PhiX control spiked in. The study's own analysis went as follows. The vendor-processed data were analyzed in R, and a clonotype was defined as all T cells that share the same CDR3 nucleotide sequence. In the clone abundance analyses, frequencies were normalized to the 10,000 most abundant clones in each sample. Public T cell clones, which averaged fewer than five per sample, were excluded before analysis. Tumor-enriched clonotypes and baseline blood-enriched clonotypes were defined as those with an abundance difference of at least 32-fold between compartments. Clonotypes expanded or contracted between blood time points were identified with a beta-binomial differential abundance model. The Baroni-Urbani and Buser coefficient was used to measure tumor-blood repertoire similarity, and groups were compared with two-tailed Wilcoxon tests in R. The clones in this table, taken by TCRdb from immuneACCESS, are in-frame only. Not every clone is retained; where verified, under half of the shortfall comes from an unresolved V gene, and the cause of the rest is unknown. That table furnishes V, J and clone size, whereas the DNA furnished D and trimming. For this sample the table gives 130,000 or so clones, of which around 78% were detected only once. 20% to 25% of the sample is taken by the ten largest.

This receptor was taken from a woman aged 45-59 years with renal cell carcinoma. The chain is made from TRBV9 and TRBJ2-1; the D gene remains uncertain. The sequences come from blood, collected from a patient whose treatment included radiotherapy and nephrectomy. The CDR3 reads CASSVLGGYDYNEQFF. The nucleotides read TGTGCCAGCAGCGTATTGGGCGGTTACGACTACAATGAGCAGTTCTTC.